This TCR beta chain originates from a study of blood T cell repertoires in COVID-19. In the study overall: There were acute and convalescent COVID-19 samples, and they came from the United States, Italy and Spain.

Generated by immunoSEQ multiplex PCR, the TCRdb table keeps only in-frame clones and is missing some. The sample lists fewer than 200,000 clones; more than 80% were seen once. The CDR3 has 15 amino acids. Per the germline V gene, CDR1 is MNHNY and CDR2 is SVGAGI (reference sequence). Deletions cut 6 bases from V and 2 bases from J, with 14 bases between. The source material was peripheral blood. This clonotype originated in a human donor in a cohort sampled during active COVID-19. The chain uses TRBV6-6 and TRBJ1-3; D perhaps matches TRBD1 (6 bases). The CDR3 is CASRTSGTPGNTIYF. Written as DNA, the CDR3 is TGTGCCAGCAGGACCTCCGGGACACCTGGAAACACCATATATTTT.